This note documents a single T cell receptor (beta chain) sequence. Source study methods: Amplification of reference gene primers was used by the study to estimate nucleated cell counts. Profiled with immunoSEQ multiplex PCR; TCRdb holds only in-frame clones, not every one. The D gene and trimming were derived from the DNA, and the V and J assignments and clone size from that table. The table includes roughly 330,000 clones, more than 70% detected once. The data derive from a study of blood T cell repertoires in COVID-19. Study details: The samples span acute and convalescent COVID-19 from the United States, Italy and Spain. The analysed material was cDNA or gDNA that came from T cells, B-cell-depleted T cells, or PBMCs.

The length of the CDR3 is 14 residues. Germline-derived CDR1 and CDR2 are KGHSH and LQKENI. Trimming pared 6 bases from V and 0 bases from J, leaving 12 bases between. Sequencing was carried out using peripheral blood. J is TRBJ2-7 and V is TRBV18; a weak D match, TRBD2 (6 bases). The TCR comes from a woman between 50 and 59 years old with acute or convalescent COVID-19. In DNA, the CDR3 is TGTGCCAGCTCGGTCTCTAGCGACTCCTACGAGCAGTACTTC. It is translated as CASSVSSDSYEQYF. Full variable domain (rest looked up from reference TRBV18 and TRBJ2-7): NAGVMQNPRHLVRRRGQEARLRCSPMKGHSHVYWYRQLPEEGLKFMVYLQKENIIDESGMPKERFSAEFPKEGPSILRIQQVVRGDSAAYFCASSVSSDSYEQYFGPGTRLTVT.